This TCR beta chain was sequenced during a study of OX40 agonist ivuxolimab in advanced cancers. TCRdb's copy holds only in-frame clones and misses some; the assay was immunoSEQ multiplex PCR. The sample has some 73,000 clones; roughly nine tenths are singletons. The germline V gene has CDR1 MNHEY and CDR2 SMNVEV (reference sequence). The CDR3 runs 11 residues. Trimming pared 6 bases from V and 4 bases from J, leaving 6 bases between. The clonotype originates from an adult with an advanced solid tumor such as melanoma, head and neck, liver or kidney cancer. The specimen comprised CD4+ or CD8+ T cells sorted from blood, sampled in a trial of the OX40 agonist ivuxolimab. This rearrangement joins TRBV27 to TRBJ2-5; no definite D call. CDR3 nucleotide sequence: TGTGCCAGCAGACACCGAGAGACCCAGTACTTC. Translated, it gives CASRHRETQYF.